This TCR beta chain was recovered during a study of CD8 T cells in Susac syndrome. Study results and caveats: The study recognized that the number of individuals in its TCR sequencing and HLA analysis was relatively small. Within Susac syndrome CD4+ T cell repertoires, clonal expansion was not evident.

CDR1 and CDR2 from the germline V gene are LNHDA and SQIVND (reference sequence). The ends lost 6 bases at V and 5 bases at J; junction bases unmatched: 5. The CDR3 sequence is 15 residues long. About this clonotype: Its antigen is not identified.

It was with random hexamers that about 0.45 to 1 ug RNA was reverse transcribed. MiXCR was run by TCRdb on the immunoSEQ multiplex PCR reads, yielding one entry per CDR3 protein. The table lists more than 200,000 distinct CDR3 sequences, 94% of them singletons. The chain is built from TRBV19 and TRBJ2-5; 14 nucleotides line up with TRBD2. The material sequenced was CD4+ T cells from PBMCs. This receptor was identified in a human donor with Susac syndrome. CDR3 bases: TGTGCCAGTAGGACTAGCGGGGGGGCCCCGGAGACCCAGTACTTC. It codes for CASRTSGGAPETQYF.